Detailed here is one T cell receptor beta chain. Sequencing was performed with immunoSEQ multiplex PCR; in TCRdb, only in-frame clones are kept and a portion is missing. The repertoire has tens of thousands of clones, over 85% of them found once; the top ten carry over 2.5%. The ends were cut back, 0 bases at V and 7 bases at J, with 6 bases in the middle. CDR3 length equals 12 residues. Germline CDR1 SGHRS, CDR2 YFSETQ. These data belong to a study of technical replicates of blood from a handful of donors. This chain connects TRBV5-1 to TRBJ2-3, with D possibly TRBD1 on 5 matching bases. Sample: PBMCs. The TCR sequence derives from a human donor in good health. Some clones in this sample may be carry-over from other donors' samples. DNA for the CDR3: TGCGCCAGCAGCTTGGAGGGGAATACGCAGTATTTT. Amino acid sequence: CASSLEGNTQYF.